The clone carrying this T cell receptor (beta chain) came up once. No antigen is known for it. The entry originates in a study of glioma-infiltrating T cells. Background on the study: Glioblastomas were WHO grade IV, sampled at first diagnosis; low-grade were grade II. Sequencing aimed for 4.5- to 10-fold coverage of about a million peripheral T cells.

Study results and caveats: Above-expected tissue-blood divergence occurred in all gliomas, most in low-grade ones.

The CDR3 sequence is 15 residues long. V was trimmed by 6 bases and J by 2 bases, leaving 17 bases between them. Germline V gene data show CDR1 as MNHNY and CDR2 as SVGAGI (reference sequence). TCR alpha and beta CDR3 regions were amplified from RNA using iRepertoire nested multiplex PCR. TCRdb reprocessed the multiplex PCR reads with MiXCR, giving one entry per CDR3 protein. The table records 300,000 to 450,000 distinct CDR3 sequences, 41% of them present only once. This sequence was found in a human donor with low-grade glioma or glioblastoma, undergoing nonglioma brain surgery, or in good health (not recorded which). This chain uses TRBV6-6 with TRBJ2-7; possibly TRBD1 for D (5 bases). Sequenced material: glioma tissue, nonneoplastic brain tissue, or PBMCs (not recorded which). CDR3 region: CASSQDPTETYEQYF. DNA of the CDR3: TGTGCCAGCAGCCAAGACCCGACAGAGACCTACGAGCAGTACTTC.